The clone carrying this TCR beta chain was counted a single time. The antigen is unknown. Sequencing targeted expressed TCRB transcripts, as all isolated RNA had been reverse transcribed. Sequencing used immunoSEQ multiplex PCR; TCRdb keeps in-frame clones, though not all of them. The sample lists about 140,000 clones, 6.9% occurring once. There was one heparinised blood draw per donor, averaging roughly 0.12 L. This CDR3 has 15 residues. V dropped 6 bases and J dropped 2; count of bases not matched to a gene: 9. Germline V gives CDR1 SGDLS, CDR2 YYNGEE. These data belong to a study of beta chain features in type 1 diabetes. Study-wide results and caveats: Possibly, sequencing cDNA over-represented cells that had high TCR expression levels.

The TCR originated in a woman in her twenties or thirties in good health. Sequenced sample: central memory CD4+ T cells from blood. This chain connects TRBV9 to TRBJ2-5; 8 nucleotides agree with TRBD2. CDR3 residues: CASTASGHKQETQYF. As DNA, the CDR3 is TGTGCCAGCACCGCTAGCGGGCATAAACAAGAGACCCAGTACTTC.